This T cell receptor beta chain was retrieved from a study of blood T cell repertoires in COVID-19. At the level of the study: PBMCs, B-cell-depleted T cells, or T cells were the source of the cDNA or gDNA that made up the material.

Profiling relied on immunoSEQ multiplex PCR, and the TCRdb table lists in-frame clones only, not all of them. The sample shows about 150,000 clones, about 90% of them seen only once. This CDR3 has 17 amino acids. J gave up 1 base and V 0 bases, and 7 bases lay outside the gene matches. Germline CDR1 and CDR2: LNHNV and YYDKDF (reference sequence). The chain carries TRBV15 and TRBJ2-5; 8 bases match TRBD2. The sequence came from a man in his sixties with active or convalescent COVID-19. The sequenced sample was peripheral blood. Here the CDR3 reads CATSRDPPAGAQETQYF. CDR3 nucleotides: TGTGCCACCAGCAGAGATCCCCCAGCGGGGGCCCAAGAGACCCAGTACTTC.